This T cell receptor beta chain is drawn from a study of esophageal squamous cell carcinoma under preoperative chemotherapy. Study-wide points: Post-treatment tumor-infiltrating lymphocytes appeared partly derived from peripheral T cells migrating into the tumor. Paclitaxel-nedaplatin therapy caused immediate, substantial clonotype frequency changes.

Trimming at V came to 1 base and at J to 5 bases, leaving 1 base not matched to a gene. The CDR3 contains 14 residues. Per germline, CDR1 MGHRA and CDR2 YSYEKL. This clonotype showed up just a few times. Its antigen is not known. Stated time point: after preoperative PTX-NDP chemotherapy. Patients received paclitaxel-nedaplatin as preoperative chemotherapy before surgery. TCRdb reanalysed the PCR reads using MiXCR and keeps one entry per CDR3 protein. The sample contains roughly 9,600 distinct CDR3 sequences, about 48% of which appear only once. The chain employs TRBV4-1 and TRBJ2-2; 7 nucleotides match TRBD2. The TCR comes from a human donor with esophageal squamous cell carcinoma. The donor label of this sample is uncertain. The sample was acquired from a patient given preoperative chemotherapy. CDR3 bases: TGCGCCAGCAGCCAAGTGGGGGGGACCGGGGAGCTGTTTTTT. This encodes CASSQVGGTGELFF.